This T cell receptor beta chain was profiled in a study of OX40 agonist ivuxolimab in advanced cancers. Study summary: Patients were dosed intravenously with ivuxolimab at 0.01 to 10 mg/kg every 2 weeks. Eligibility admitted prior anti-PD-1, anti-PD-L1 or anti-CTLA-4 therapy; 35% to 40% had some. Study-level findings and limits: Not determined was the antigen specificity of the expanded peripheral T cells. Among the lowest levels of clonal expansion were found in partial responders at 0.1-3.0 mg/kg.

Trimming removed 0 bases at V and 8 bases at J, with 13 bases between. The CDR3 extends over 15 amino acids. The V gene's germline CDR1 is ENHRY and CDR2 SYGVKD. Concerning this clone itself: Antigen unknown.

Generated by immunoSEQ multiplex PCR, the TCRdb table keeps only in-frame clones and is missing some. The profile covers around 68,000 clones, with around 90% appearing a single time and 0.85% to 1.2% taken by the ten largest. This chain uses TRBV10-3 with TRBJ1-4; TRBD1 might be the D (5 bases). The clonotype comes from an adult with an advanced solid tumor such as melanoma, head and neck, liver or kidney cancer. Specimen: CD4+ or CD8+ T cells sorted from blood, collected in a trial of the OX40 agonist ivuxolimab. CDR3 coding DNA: TGTGCCATCAGTGAGTCTGGGGAGGGGAACGAAAAACTGTTTTTT. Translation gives CAISESGEGNEKLFF.